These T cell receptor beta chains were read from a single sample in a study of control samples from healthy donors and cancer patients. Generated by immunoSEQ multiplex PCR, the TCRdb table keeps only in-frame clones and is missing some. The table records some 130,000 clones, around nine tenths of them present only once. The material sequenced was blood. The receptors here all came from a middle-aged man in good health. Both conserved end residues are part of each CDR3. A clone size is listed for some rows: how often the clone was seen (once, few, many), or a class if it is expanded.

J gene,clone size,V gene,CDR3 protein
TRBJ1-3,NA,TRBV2,CASTPRRALGNTIYF
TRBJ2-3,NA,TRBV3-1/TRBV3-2,CASSRSITGGRADTQYF
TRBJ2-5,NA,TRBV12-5,CASGSRPLQETQYF
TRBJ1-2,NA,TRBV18,CASSSATGTLQGYTF
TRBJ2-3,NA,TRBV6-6,CASSSITTSGVTQYF
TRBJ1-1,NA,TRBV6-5,CASSYGWRHTEAFF
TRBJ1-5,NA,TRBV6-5,CASHGRGANQPQHF
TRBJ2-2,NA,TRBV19,CASSIDRTGWASGELFF
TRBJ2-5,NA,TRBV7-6,CASSSQTSGGVETQYF
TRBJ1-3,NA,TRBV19,CASSYGTIGNTIYF
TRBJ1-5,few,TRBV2,CASRPTGTGVQGPQHF
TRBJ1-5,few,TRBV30,CAWSVVGQPQHF
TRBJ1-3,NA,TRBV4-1,CASSQPGANTIYF
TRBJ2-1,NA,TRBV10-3,CAISEYRLAGGHYNEQFF
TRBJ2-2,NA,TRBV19,CASSAAIGELFF
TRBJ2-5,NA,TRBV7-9,CASSMEVETQYF
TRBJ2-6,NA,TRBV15,CATRNSGANVLTF
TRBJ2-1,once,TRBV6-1,CASSERYEQFF
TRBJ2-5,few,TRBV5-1,CASRPGLNQETQYF